This is a list of T cell receptor beta chains from one sample in a study of CD8 T cells in ankylosing spondylitis. TCRdb re-called the 5' RACE reads with MiXCR, one entry per CDR3 protein. This repertoire shows more than 600,000 distinct CDR3 sequences, about 20% found once; its top ten account for about 20%. The sample comprised blood, either unsorted or a sorted T cell fraction (not recorded which). The receptors were gathered from a male donor with ankylosing spondylitis. CDR3s include the opening cysteine and the closing phenylalanine or tryptophan. Each record gives: clone size, V gene, D gene, J gene, CDR3 protein, CDR3 DNA. A D gene is named only where the DNA matches it firmly. Size values are once, few and many counts, or a class for expanded clones, and some rows have none.

clone_size: few; v_call: TRBV5-1; d_call: TRBD1; j_call: TRBJ2-7; cdr3_aa: CASSLGGQPTREQYF; cdr3_nt: TGCGCCAGCAGCTTGGGGGGACAGCCTACGCGGGAGCAGTACTTC
clone_size: few; v_call: TRBV12-3/TRBV12-4; d_call: -; j_call: TRBJ2-7; cdr3_aa: CASSRENTGFNEQYF; cdr3_nt: TGTGCCAGCAGTCGGGAGAACACAGGGTTCAACGAGCAGTACTTC
clone_size: few; v_call: TRBV2; d_call: -; j_call: TRBJ2-3; cdr3_aa: CASTQAGDTQYF; cdr3_nt: TGTGCCAGCACCCAGGCGGGAGATACGCAGTATTTT
clone_size: -; v_call: TRBV4-3; d_call: -; j_call: TRBJ1-5; cdr3_aa: CASSQDGRTNQPQHF; cdr3_nt: TGCGCCAGCAGCCAAGATGGTAGGACTAATCAGCCCCAGCATTTT
clone_size: -; v_call: TRBV10-3; d_call: -; j_call: TRBJ2-7; cdr3_aa: CAISEQGPYEQYF; cdr3_nt: TGTGCCATCAGTGAGCAGGGGCCCTACGAGCAGTACTTC
clone_size: -; v_call: TRBV7-2; d_call: TRBD1; j_call: TRBJ2-7; cdr3_aa: CASSFFTGGNYEQYF; cdr3_nt: TGTGCCAGCAGCTTCTTCACAGGGGGGAACTACGAGCAGTACTTC
clone_size: -; v_call: TRBV30; d_call: TRBD1; j_call: TRBJ2-7; cdr3_aa: CAWRPGQGAYEQYF; cdr3_nt: TGTGCCTGGAGGCCGGGACAGGGGGCCTACGAGCAGTACTTC
clone_size: few; v_call: TRBV28; d_call: TRBD2; j_call: TRBJ2-7; cdr3_aa: CASSFIASGTYEQYF; cdr3_nt: TGTGCCAGCAGTTTTATCGCTAGCGGGACCTACGAGCAGTACTTC
clone_size: many; v_call: TRBV7-2; d_call: -; j_call: TRBJ1-5; cdr3_aa: CASSFQGYQPQHF; cdr3_nt: TGTGCCAGCAGCTTCCAGGGATATCAGCCCCAGCATTTT
clone_size: few; v_call: TRBV2; d_call: TRBD1; j_call: TRBJ1-1; cdr3_aa: CASTWDRRTMNTEAFF; cdr3_nt: TGTGCCAGCACTTGGGACAGGCGGACCATGAACACTGAAGCTTTCTTT
clone_size: -; v_call: TRBV7-3; d_call: -; j_call: TRBJ2-5; cdr3_aa: CASSLSSDQETQYF; cdr3_nt: TGTGCCAGCAGCTTATCGTCAGACCAAGAGACCCAGTACTTC
clone_size: -; v_call: TRBV20-1; d_call: -; j_call: TRBJ1-1; cdr3_aa: CSARDALTEAFF; cdr3_nt: TGCAGTGCTAGAGACGCCCTCACTGAAGCTTTCTTT
clone_size: many; v_call: TRBV12-3/TRBV12-4; d_call: TRBD1; j_call: TRBJ2-1; cdr3_aa: CARERDRGFNEQFF; cdr3_nt: TGTGCCAGGGAGCGGGACAGGGGATTCAATGAGCAGTTCTTC
clone_size: many; v_call: TRBV12-3/TRBV12-4; d_call: TRBD1; j_call: TRBJ1-4; cdr3_aa: CASRARGNNEKLFF; cdr3_nt: TGTGCCAGCAGAGCCAGGGGGAATAATGAAAAACTGTTTTTT
clone_size: few; v_call: TRBV29-1; d_call: -; j_call: TRBJ2-5; cdr3_aa: CSVRVRGVETQYF; cdr3_nt: TGCAGCGTAAGAGTTCGAGGAGTAGAGACCCAGTACTTC
clone_size: -; v_call: TRBV28; d_call: -; j_call: TRBJ2-2; cdr3_aa: CASSLPGGGNTGELFF; cdr3_nt: TGTGCCAGCAGTTTACCAGGGGGGGGGAACACCGGGGAGCTGTTTTTT
clone_size: few; v_call: TRBV20-1; d_call: -; j_call: TRBJ1-1; cdr3_aa: CSARDHTRMNTEAFF; cdr3_nt: TGCAGTGCTAGAGATCATACCCGAATGAACACTGAAGCTTTCTTT
clone_size: -; v_call: TRBV3-1; d_call: -; j_call: TRBJ1-4; cdr3_aa: CASRTGKTNEKLFF; cdr3_nt: TGTGCCAGCCGTACAGGGAAAACTAATGAAAAACTGTTTTTT